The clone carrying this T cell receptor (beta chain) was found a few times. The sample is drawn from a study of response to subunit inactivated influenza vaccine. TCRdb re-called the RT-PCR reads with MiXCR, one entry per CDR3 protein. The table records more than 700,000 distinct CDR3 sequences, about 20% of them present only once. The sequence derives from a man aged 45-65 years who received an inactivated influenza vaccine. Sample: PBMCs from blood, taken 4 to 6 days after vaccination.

CDR3 coding DNA: TGTGCCAGCAGCTGGGGGGCGGCGACAGATACGCAGTATTTT. Its translation is CASSWGAATDTQYF. The rearrangement joins TRBV7-2 to TRBJ2-3; D is perhaps TRBD1 or TRBD2 (6 bases each). CDR3 length: 14 amino acids. Between the trimmed V and J ends, which lost 4 bases and 3 bases, there was a span of 11 bases. The germline CDR1 and CDR2 sequences are SGHTA and FQGNSA.